Presented here are 24 T cell receptor beta chains from one specimen sequenced in a study of beta chain features in type 1 diabetes (dated by TCRdb to between 2017 and 2018). Library prep was done by the immunoSEQ multiplex PCR assay. The High Capacity cDNA Reverse Transcription Kit was used to reverse transcribe all of the isolated RNA, meaning that expressed TCRB transcripts were what got sequenced. As stored in TCRdb, this immuneACCESS dataset retains in-frame rearrangements with V and J assigned. A fraction of the clones does not appear; measured against another copy, unresolved V genes explain less than half of the discrepancy, and the remainder lacks a known reason. The sample includes about 350,000 clones, with 15% to 20% observed a single time. The ten biggest clones cover 0.044% of the sample. What was sequenced was naive CD4+ T cells from blood. The cell subset or site tag for this specimen amounts to: true naive CD4+ T cells. All receptors come from a woman aged 18-29 years in good health.

The chain combines TRBV7-9 with TRBJ2-6, with D unclear. With 2 bases removed from V and 2 bases from J, the gap between germline ends came to 7 bases. From germline, CDR1 is SEHNR and CDR2 FQNEAQ (reference sequence). There are 15 residues in the CDR3. CDR3 sequence (DNA): TGTGCCAGCAGCTTACAGGTTACTGGGGCCAACGTCCTGACTTTC. As protein: CASSLQVTGANVLTF.

On this clone itself: Other DNA sequences in the sample encode the same CDR3. CDR3: CASSLETGSNQPQHF. Written as DNA, the CDR3 is TGCGCCAGCAGCTTGGAGACAGGGAGCAATCAGCCCCAGCATTTT. V gene TRBV5-1 combines with J gene TRBJ1-5, with 7 nucleotides matching TRBD1. The CDR3 is 15 residues long. CDR1 is SGHRS, CDR2 YFSETQ, per germline. J was trimmed by 1 base and V by 0 bases; bases with no gene match: 1.

V usage is TRBV30 and J usage is TRBJ1-2, with 7 bases lining up with TRBD1. This CDR3 spans 14 amino acids. The J segment lost 4 bases and the V segment lost 5 bases, leaving 10 bases of the junction unmatched. CDR1 is GTSNPN, CDR2 SVGIG, per germline (reference sequence). CDR3 nucleotide sequence: TGTGCCTGGGGCTTTCCGGGACAGTTCTATGGCTACACCTTC. This translates into CAWGFPGQFYGYTF.

The chain is built from TRBV7-2 and TRBJ1-2; TRBD1 matches at 8 bases. CDR3 size: 15 residues. The trim removed 4 bases at V and 8 bases at J, leaving 12 bases unmatched. Germline V gene data show CDR1 as SGHTA and CDR2 as FQGNSA. The CDR3 loop reads CASSSLVQGAQGYTF. The CDR3, as DNA: TGTGCCAGCAGCTCGCTCGTCCAGGGGGCTCAAGGCTACACCTTC.

This clone was observed a few times. The same CDR3 also results from other DNA sequences found in this sample. The chain employs TRBV30 and TRBJ2-5, with 7 nucleotides matching TRBD1. CDR1 and CDR2 from the germline V gene are GTSNPN and SVGIG (reference sequence). J gave up 1 base and V 0 bases, and 2 bases lay outside the gene matches. The CDR3 is made up of 14 amino acids. CDR3 nucleotide sequence: TGTGCCTGGAGTGTAGGGGGCAGCCAAGAGACCCAGTACTTC. It translates to CAWSVGGSQETQYF.

This clone was counted a few times. The rearrangement uses TRBV29-1 and TRBJ1-1; D possibly corresponds to TRBD1 (6 bases). The CDR3 runs 13 residues. Germline CDR1 reads SQVTM; CDR2 reads ANQGSEA. V shed 7 bases and J shed 4 bases, with 16 bases lying between them. The chain's CDR3 is CSAPGTKSTEAFF. CDR3 coding DNA: TGCAGCGCACCCGGGACAAAGAGCACTGAAGCTTTCTTT.

CDR3 loop: CASSSRTGNNQPQHF. CDR3 bases: TGTGCCAGCTCATCCCGGACAGGGAACAATCAGCCCCAGCATTTT. J is TRBJ1-5 and V is TRBV18; 8 bases align to TRBD1. V lost 5 bases to trimming and J lost 3 bases; unmatched junction nucleotides: 6. Germline lookup yields CDR1 KGHSH and CDR2 LQKENI. This CDR3 comprises 15 residues.

V gene TRBV4-2 combines with J gene TRBJ1-2; D is possibly TRBD1 (6 bases). V shed 4 bases and J shed 6 bases, with 21 bases lying between them. Looked up from germline, CDR1 is LGHNA and CDR2 is YNFKEQ. CDR3 size: 16 residues. The CDR3 nucleotides are TGTGCCAGCAGCCGAGATCGTTTTTGGACAGACGATGGCTACACCTTC. This sequence encodes CASSRDRFWTDDGYTF.

This clone has a handful of counts. This rearrangement joins TRBV5-4 to TRBJ2-3, with 9 positions matching TRBD2. V shed 7 bases, J shed 8 bases, and the junction held 17 bases outside the gene matches. This CDR3 has 16 residues. Germline CDR1 reads SGHNT; CDR2 reads YYREEE (reference sequence). In DNA form, the CDR3 reads TGTGCCAGCGCCACACCAGGGCGGGGGGGCTACGCTACGCAGTATTTT. It yields the protein CASATPGRGGYATQYF.

This clone was found a few times. The rearrangement joins TRBV11-3 to TRBJ2-1, with TRBD2 matching over 11 bases. Germline values: CDR1 SGHNT, CDR2 YENEEA. This CDR3 comprises 14 residues. The V segment lost 5 bases and the J segment 6 bases; nucleotides outside the gene matches: 3. The CDR3 nucleotides read TGTGCCAGCAGCCGAGGACTAGCGGGCAATGAGCAGTTCTTC. Its protein is CASSRGLAGNEQFF. The full variable domain, in which reference TRBV11-3 and TRBJ2-1 provide the parts outside the CDR3, is EAGVVQSPRYKIIEKKQPVAFWCNPISGHNTLYWYLQNLGQGPELLIRYENEEAVDDSQLPKDRFSAERLKGVDSTLKIQPAELGDSAVYLCASSRGLAGNEQFFGPGTRLTVL.

V usage is TRBV5-1 and J usage is TRBJ2-7, with 9 bases aligning to TRBD2. Germline V gene lookup returns CDR1 SGHRS and CDR2 YFSETQ. J gave up 4 bases and V 4 bases, and 12 bases lay outside the gene matches. The CDR3 has 16 residues. CDR3 sequence reads: CASSLPTSGRAYEQYF. The CDR3 DNA reads as TGCGCCAGCAGCCTCCCCACTAGCGGGCGTGCGTACGAGCAGTACTTC.

The chain links TRBV21-1 to TRBJ2-7; TRBD1, the table's D call, lacks a check against the DNA. TRBV21-1 is classified as a pseudogene. The CDR3 consists of 16 residues. The CDR3 bases are TGTGCCAGCAGCCCCAACGAGGGGACAGGCTACTACGAGCAGTACTTC. Its protein product is CASSPNEGTGYYEQYF.

This clone has only a few counts. The chain combines TRBV4-2 with TRBJ2-7; D is possibly TRBD1 (6 bases). Per germline, CDR1 LGHNA and CDR2 YNFKEQ. The CDR3 runs 13 residues. Deletions cut 2 bases from V and 5 bases from J, with 10 bases between. The CDR3 DNA reads as TGTGCCAGCAGCCAATTGCAGGGGAACGAGCAGTACTTC. Translated, it gives CASSQLQGNEQYF.

Worth noting for this clone: Other DNA sequences in the same sample also yield this CDR3. The V and J genes are TRBV7-9 and TRBJ1-1; D might be TRBD1 (5 bases). The CDR3 contains 12 residues. CDR1 is SEHNR and CDR2 is FQNEAQ in the germline V gene (reference sequence). V lost 3 bases to trimming and J lost 5 bases, with 7 bases between them. The CDR3 nucleotides read TGTGCCAGCAGCTTTCAGGGAACTGAAGCTTTCTTT. Its protein product is CASSFQGTEAFF. The complete variable domain, with remaining parts taken from reference TRBV7-9 and TRBJ1-1, reads DTGVSQNPRHKITKRGQNVTFRCDPISEHNRLYWYRQTLGQGPEFLTYFQNEAQLEKSRLLSDRFSAERPKGSFSTLEIQRTEQGDSAMYLCASSFQGTEAFFGQGTRLTVV.

The J gene is TRBJ1-1, the V gene TRBV29-1; D gene uncertain. Trimming took 1 base from V and 0 from J, leaving 12 bases between them. This CDR3 is 15 amino acids long. Per the germline V gene, CDR1 is SQVTM and CDR2 is ANQGSEA. The CDR3 here is CSVEVNREVNTEAFF. CDR3 DNA sequence: TGCAGCGTTGAAGTTAATCGGGAAGTGAACACTGAAGCTTTCTTT. The entire variable domain, with the rest obtained from reference TRBV29-1 and TRBJ1-1, is as follows: SAVISQKPSRDICQRGTSLTIQCQVDSQVTMMFWYRQQPGQSLTLIATANQGSEATYESGFVIDKFPISRPNLTFSTLTVSNMSPEDSSIYLCSVEVNREVNTEAFFGQGTRLTVV.

This clone came up a few times. Within the sample, other DNA sequences also encode this same CDR3. The chain recombines TRBV9 with TRBJ1-2; 8 bases map to TRBD1. The germline CDR1 and CDR2 sequences are SGDLS and YYNGEE. The J segment lost 2 bases and the V segment lost 3 bases, leaving 0 bases of the junction unmatched. This CDR3 region has 13 residues. The chain's CDR3 is CASSGTGNYGYTF. The CDR3 DNA reads as TGTGCCAGCAGCGGGACAGGGAACTATGGCTACACCTTC.

V is TRBV29-1 and J is TRBJ1-2; 11 nucleotides align to TRBD1. Germline V gives CDR1 SQVTM, CDR2 ANQGSEA. The CDR3 consists of 14 residues. The ends lost 8 bases at V and 6 bases at J; junction bases unmatched: 11. CDR3 bases: TGCAGCTACCAAAAGGGGACAGGGGGAAATGGCTACACCTTC. Its protein is CSYQKGTGGNGYTF.

Only a few counts were recorded for this clone. The rearrangement uses TRBV7-9 and TRBJ2-5; D uncertain. The V end lost 4 bases, the J end lost 5 bases, and 8 bases lay between the germline ends. Per germline, CDR1 SEHNR and CDR2 FQNEAQ (reference sequence). The CDR3 contains 12 residues. As DNA, the CDR3 is TGTGCCAGCAGCTCCCTATCGGAGACCCAGTACTTC. Protein: CASSSLSETQYF.

This clone has only a few counts. The J gene is TRBJ1-5, the V gene TRBV2, with 7 bases matching TRBD1. CDR1 SNHLY and CDR2 FYNNEI come from the germline V gene. V lost 6 bases and J lost 7; bases outside the gene matches: 6. The CDR3 extends over 13 amino acids. The CDR3, as DNA: TGTGCCAGCAGAGATAGGGGGCTGCAGCCCCAGCATTTT. Its translation is CASRDRGLQPQHF.

The DNA of the CDR3 is TGTGCCTGGAGTACAGGGGGCGGGAATGAGCAGTTCTTC. Residues: CAWSTGGGNEQFF. The chain recombines TRBV30 with TRBJ2-1; TRBD1 matches at 9 bases. Trimming cost V 2 bases and J 7 bases; bases outside gene matches: 3. CDR1 is GTSNPN, CDR2 SVGIG, per germline (reference sequence). CDR3 length: 13 amino acids.

This clone was found a few times. The J gene is TRBJ2-7, the V gene TRBV7-9; 8 nucleotides agree with TRBD1. CDR3 length: 15 amino acids. With 4 bases clipped from V and 2 bases from J, the junction kept 7 bases outside the gene matches. Germline loops: CDR1 SEHNR, CDR2 FQNEAQ (reference sequence). CDR3 amino acids: CASSSPRTGTYEQYF. In nucleotides, the CDR3 is TGTGCCAGCAGCTCCCCAAGGACAGGGACCTACGAGCAGTACTTC.

This clone occurred a few times. V usage is TRBV4-3 and J usage is TRBJ2-1; 9 positions match TRBD2. The V gene's germline CDR1 is LGHNA and CDR2 YSLEER. V trimming: 4 bases; J trimming: 4 bases; junction bases outside the gene matches: 11. This CDR3 is 17 amino acids long. The CDR3 here is CASSRGASGASYNEQFF. In nucleotides, the CDR3 is TGCGCCAGCAGCCGGGGTGCTAGCGGGGCCTCGTACAATGAGCAGTTCTTC.

This clone has more than one count but fewer than ten. The V and J genes are TRBV4-1 and TRBJ2-1; 7 bases agree with TRBD2. The germline V gene has CDR1 MGHRA and CDR2 YSYEKL. The CDR3 has 17 amino acids. Trimming took 4 bases from V and 2 from J; bases not matched to a gene: 11. CDR3 nucleotide sequence: TGCGCCAGCAGCCCGGTGAGGGCGGGGGTCCCCTACAATGAGCAGTTCTTC. Residues: CASSPVRAGVPYNEQFF.

This clone was seen a single time. The CDR3 spells CASSEAIARSYEQYF. Written as DNA, the CDR3 is TGTGCCAGCAGTGAAGCAATAGCCCGGTCCTACGAGCAGTACTTC. The V call is TRBV6-1, the J call TRBJ2-7; D call uncertain. The CDR3 is made up of 15 amino acids. Trimming cost V 0 bases and J 1 base, with 10 bases left between them. Germline CDR1 is MNHNS and CDR2 is SASEGT.